This T cell receptor (beta chain) was recorded in a study of blood T cell repertoires in COVID-19. Overall study: T cells, B-cell-depleted T cells, or PBMCs supplied cDNA or gDNA.

CDR1 and CDR2 (germline): WNHNN, SYGVQD (reference sequence). CDR3 length: 16 amino acids. V lost 2 bases, J lost 2 bases, and 6 bases stayed unmatched. Clones were sequenced by immunoSEQ multiplex PCR, and TCRdb holds only the in-frame ones, with some missing. The sample has fewer than 350,000 clones, around 90% seen once. The source material was peripheral blood. J is TRBJ1-1 and V is TRBV10-1, with 9 bases that match TRBD1. The sequence came from a man aged 18 to 29 with active or convalescent COVID-19. The CDR3 DNA is TGCGCCAGCAGTGAGGGGACAGGGCTCGGAAACACTGAAGCTTTCTTT. Its translation is CASSEGTGLGNTEAFF.